The 20 T cell receptor beta chains below were found in one sample sequenced in a study of blood T cell repertoires in COVID-19 (dated by TCRdb to about 2020). To prepare the library, the immunoSEQ multiplex PCR assay was applied. Sourced from immuneACCESS, this table was stored by TCRdb with only in-frame sequences that have V and J called. A share of the clones is absent; for the studies checked, an unresolved V gene accounts for under half, and the remainder has no known explanation. This sample has 70,000 to 85,000 clones in its table, and around 88% of those were observed once. The ten largest clones represent roughly two fifths of the sample. Sequencing was carried out using peripheral blood. Source of these receptors: an elderly man with active or convalescent COVID-19.

V gene TRBV11-2 combines with J gene TRBJ2-7; TRBD1 agrees at 8 bases. The CDR3 has 14 amino acids. V was pared by 5 bases and J by 5 bases, with 8 bases of the junction left unmatched. Germline V gene sequence: CDR1 SGHAT, CDR2 FQNNGV. CDR3 DNA sequence: TGTGCCAGCAGCCCTAGGGACAGGAAGGACGAGCAGTACTTC. Amino acid sequence: CASSPRDRKDEQYF. Filled out from reference TRBV11-2 and TRBJ2-7, the complete variable domain reads EAGVAQSPRYKIIEKRQSVAFWCNPISGHATLYWYQQILGQGPKLLIQFQNNGVVDDSQLPKDRFSAERLKGVDSTLKIQPAKLEDSAVYLCASSPRDRKDEQYFGPGTRLTVT.

The CDR3 spells CASSLDLAGNSYEQYF. The CDR3 DNA reads TGTGCCAGCAGCTTAGACCTAGCGGGGAACTCCTACGAGCAGTACTTC. The chain is built from TRBV11-2 and TRBJ2-7; 9 bases map to TRBD2. Trimming removed 0 bases from V and 0 bases from J; junction bases left unmatched: 3. The CDR3 totals 16 residues. The germline V gene has CDR1 SGHAT and CDR2 FQNNGV.

The chain employs TRBV6-2 or TRBV6-3 and TRBJ1-1; no firm D call. The germline V gene encodes CDR1 MNHEY and CDR2 SVGEGT. Trimming took off 0 bases at V and 5 bases at J, with 7 bases between the two ends. The CDR3 covers 13 residues. As DNA, the CDR3 is TGTGCCAGCAGTTACTCCCGGGGAACTGAAGCTTTCTTT. Translation gives CASSYSRGTEAFF.

The V and J genes are TRBV10-3 and TRBJ2-1; TRBD1 matches at 11 bases. CDR3 length equals 17 residues. Germline assignment: CDR1 ENHRY and CDR2 SYGVKD. V shed 2 bases, J shed 6 bases, and the junction held 9 bases outside the gene matches. The chain's CDR3 is CAISEGTGQGVFNEQFF. CDR3 DNA sequence: TGTGCCATCAGTGAGGGAACGGGACAGGGGGTTTTCAATGAGCAGTTCTTC.

The chain recombines TRBV19 with TRBJ2-5; a weak D match, TRBD1 (6 bases). Trimming took off 5 bases at V and 7 bases at J, with 14 bases between the two ends. The germline V gene has CDR1 LNHDA and CDR2 SQIVND (reference sequence). The CDR3 runs 13 residues. The CDR3 region is CASSGQPRGTQYF. For the CDR3, the DNA is TGTGCCAGTAGTGGACAGCCTCGGGGGACCCAGTACTTC. The full variable domain, its missing parts supplied by reference TRBV19 and TRBJ2-5, is DGGITQSPKYLFRKEGQNVTLSCEQNLNHDAMYWYRQDPGQGLRLIYYSQIVNDFQKGDIAEGYSVSREKKESFPLTVTSAQKNPTAFYLCASSGQPRGTQYFGPGTRLLVL.

V gene TRBV3-1 (or the pseudogene TRBV3-2) combines with J gene TRBJ1-2; D remains unclear. CDR1 and CDR2 from the germline V gene are LGHDT and YNNKEL (reference sequence). This CDR3 is 13 amino acids long. V was cut by 0 bases and J by 5 bases, with 7 bases left in between. CDR3 nucleotide sequence: TGTGCCAGCAGCCAAGACCAGGATTATGGCTACACCTTC. This translates into CASSQDQDYGYTF.

The rearrangement links TRBV28 to TRBJ2-2, with TRBD1 as a possible D gene (5 bases). V lost 7 bases to trimming and J lost 3 bases, with 12 bases between them. The CDR3 covers 14 residues. CDR1 and CDR2 (germline): MDHEN, SYDVKM. The CDR3 reads CASTAGSYTGELFF. The CDR3, as DNA: TGTGCCAGCACCGCAGGGTCGTACACCGGGGAGCTGTTTTTT.

This chain connects TRBV7-8 to TRBJ2-1; 8 nucleotides match TRBD2. CDR1 is SGHVS and CDR2 is FQNEAQ in the germline V gene. CDR3 size: 13 residues. Germline trimming cut 7 bases from V and 7 bases from J; bases unmatched to any gene: 6. DNA of the CDR3: TGTGCCAGCATCCACAGCGGGAGAAATGAGCAGTTCTTC. It is translated as CASIHSGRNEQFF.

This chain joins TRBV7-9 and TRBJ2-2; the match to TRBD2 covers 15 bases. The germline V gene encodes CDR1 SEHNR and CDR2 FQNEAQ (reference sequence). Unmatched junction bases numbered 8, after V lost 5 bases and J lost 7 bases. The CDR3 sequence is 17 residues long. The CDR3 DNA follows: TGTGCCAGCAGCCCCGGGACTAGCGGGAGGATGAGCGGGGAGCTGTTTTTT. The encoded protein is CASSPGTSGRMSGELFF.

The chain couples TRBV7-8 to TRBJ1-2, with D perhaps matching TRBD1 (5 bases). The V gene lost 4 bases and the J gene lost 5 bases, with 17 bases spanning the gap. This CDR3 has 15 residues. Looked up from germline, CDR1 is SGHVS and CDR2 is FQNEAQ. CDR3 in amino acids: CASSSRAPGDYGYTF. CDR3 nucleotide sequence: TGTGCCAGCAGCTCAAGGGCTCCGGGGGATTATGGCTACACCTTC. Complete variable domain (other parts from reference TRBV7-8 and TRBJ1-2): GAGVSQSPRYKVAKRGQDVALRCDPISGHVSLFWYQQALGQGPEFLTYFQNEAQLDKSGLPSDRFFAERPEGSVSTLKIQRTQQEDSAVYLCASSSRAPGDYGYTFGSGTRLTVV.

The J gene is TRBJ2-1, the V gene TRBV27; TRBD2 might be the D (6 bases). The CDR3 is 15 residues long. Germline V gene lookup returns CDR1 MNHEY and CDR2 SMNVEV (reference sequence). Trimming left V 8 bases short and J 6 bases short, with 20 bases between. The DNA of the CDR3 is TGTGCCAGCGCTACCCCGGGAGCTCCGGGCAATGAGCAGTTCTTC. Its translation is CASATPGAPGNEQFF.

The rearrangement uses TRBV5-1 and TRBJ2-3, with 10 bases that match TRBD2. The CDR3 runs 16 residues. Trimming cost V 4 bases and J 2 bases; bases outside gene matches: 7. The V gene's germline CDR1 is SGHRS and CDR2 YFSETQ. CDR3 sequence: CASSLAGAIVTDTQYF. DNA of the CDR3: TGCGCCAGCAGCCTAGCGGGGGCGATAGTCACAGATACGCAGTATTTT.

The V and J genes are TRBV28 and TRBJ1-2; 8 bases are shared with TRBD1. The junction had 6 bases not matched to a gene; V was cut back by 5 bases and J by 4 bases. This CDR3 comprises 14 residues. Germline V gene sequence: CDR1 MDHEN, CDR2 SYDVKM. In nucleotides, the CDR3 is TGTGCCAGCAGTAAAACCGACAGGGGCTATGGCTACACCTTC. It translates to CASSKTDRGYGYTF.

This chain links TRBV19 with TRBJ1-5; TRBD1 is a possible D gene (5 bases). The CDR3 loop spans 15 amino acids. V was shortened by 6 bases and J by 1 base, with 13 bases between the two germline ends. Germline lookup yields CDR1 LNHDA and CDR2 SQIVND (reference sequence). This CDR3 reads CASSPTALSNQPQHF. The CDR3 nucleotides read TGTGCCAGTAGCCCGACAGCTTTGAGCAATCAGCCCCAGCATTTT.

The V call is TRBV7-9, the J call TRBJ2-1; no reliable D call. The CDR3 is 14 amino acids. The V gene's germline CDR1 is SEHNR and CDR2 FQNEAQ (reference sequence). V lost 3 bases and J lost 0, with 6 bases in between. The DNA for the CDR3 is TGTGCCAGCAGCTTTACAAGCTCCTACAATGAGCAGTTCTTC. Protein: CASSFTSSYNEQFF.

In DNA form, the CDR3 reads TGTGCCAGCAGCGCGCTCACTCAGGGAGAGACCCAGTACTTC. Translating gives CASSALTQGETQYF. The chain combines TRBV11-2 with TRBJ2-5; a possible D gene is TRBD1 (5 bases). Germline V gives CDR1 SGHAT, CDR2 FQNNGV. This CDR3 comprises 14 residues. V was pared by 5 bases and J by 4 bases, with 14 bases between.

CDR3 residues: CASSYSNPGQSEQYF. CDR3 DNA: TGTGCCAGCAGTTACTCGAACCCTGGGCAGAGCGAGCAGTACTTC. The chain recombines TRBV6-5 with TRBJ2-7; D gene unclear. The V end was cut by 0 bases, the J end by 6 bases, with 15 bases between. This CDR3 has 15 residues. Germline V gives CDR1 MNHEY, CDR2 SVGAGI.

The chain uses TRBV2 and TRBJ1-1, with no clear D. The V end was cut by 4 bases, the J end by 3 bases, with 6 bases between. Germline CDR1 SNHLY, CDR2 FYNNEI. CDR3 length equals 12 residues. Here the CDR3 DNA reads TGTGCCAGCAGTGTTTCGGACACTGAAGCTTTCTTT. Translated, it gives CASSVSDTEAFF.

This chain uses TRBV7-9 with TRBJ1-2; 7 nucleotides align to TRBD1. Germline lookup yields CDR1 SEHNR and CDR2 FQNEAQ (reference sequence). This CDR3 region has 14 residues. V shed 5 bases and J 7 bases; nucleotides not matched to a gene: 10. CDR3 in amino acids: CASSQPGQSRGYTF. DNA of the CDR3: TGTGCCAGCAGCCAGCCGGGACAGAGTCGTGGCTACACCTTC.

Concerning this clone: The sample holds other DNA sequences that translate to the same CDR3. This rearrangement joins TRBV2 to TRBJ1-1; 7 bases agree with TRBD1. Germline loops: CDR1 SNHLY, CDR2 FYNNEI. The CDR3 runs to 13 residues. J lost 1 base, V lost 7 bases, and 3 bases had no gene match. Written as DNA, the CDR3 is TGTGCCAGCACCCGACAGGGGAACACTGAAGCTTTCTTT. Translated, it gives CASTRQGNTEAFF. The full variable domain, rest sourced from reference TRBV2 and TRBJ1-1, is EPEVTQTPSHQVTQMGQEVILRCVPISNHLYFYWYRQILGQKVEFLVSFYNNEISEKSEIFDDQFSVERPDGSNFTLKIRSTKLEDSAMYFCASTRQGNTEAFFGQGTRLTVV.